The rows below give T cell receptor beta chains drawn from one sample of a study of cytomegalovirus exposure and HLA in healthy donors. Method: immunoSEQ multiplex PCR; TCRdb's copy keeps in-frame clones and lacks some. In the table there are some 150,000 clones, over 70% of which are singletons. The sample taken for sequencing was PBMCs. Source of these receptors: a man in his thirties or forties in good health and CMV-seronegative. Each CDR3 is given with its conserved first and last residue. The D gene is left open where the match is weak. The size field is filled for only some rows; it gives once, few, many or a size class.

-	-	TRBV6-6	TRBJ2-1	TGTGCCAGCAGTTTCTCCGACTCTTATGAGCAGTTCTTC	CASSFSDSYEQFF
TRBD1	-	TRBV29-1	TRBJ1-1	TGCAGCGTTAGGGGACAGTTTAGGACTGAAGCTTTCTTT	CSVRGQFRTEAFF
TRBD2	-	TRBV27	TRBJ2-1	TGTGCCACCGCCGGACTAGCATTTTACAATGAGCAGTTCTTC	CATAGLAFYNEQFF
-	-	TRBV6-5	TRBJ1-5	TGTGCCAGCAGTACCGAGGGGGATCGCAATCAGCCCCAGCATTTT	CASSTEGDRNQPQHF
TRBD1	-	TRBV18	TRBJ1-1	TGTGCCAGCTCACCTGGGGGACAGGGGACCACTGAAGCTTTCTTT	CASSPGGQGTTEAFF
-	-	TRBV7-9	TRBJ1-3	TGTGCCAGCAGCTTAGTGGCTGACAGGGGAAACACCATATATTTT	CASSLVADRGNTIYF
TRBD2	once	TRBV28	TRBJ2-5	TGTGCCAGCACTCTGGGGGGGTTGGGGGAGACCCAGTACTTC	CASTLGGLGETQYF
TRBD1	once	TRBV19	TRBJ2-3	TGTGCCAGTAGTATATCGGGACAGGGGTTCACAGATACGCAGTATTTT	CASSISGQGFTDTQYF
-	-	TRBV7-6	TRBJ2-7	TGTGCCAGCAGCCCCTCGGAGTACTACGAGCAGTACTTC	CASSPSEYYEQYF
-	-	TRBV6-5	TRBJ1-3	TGTGCCAGCAGTTACGGGGGCTCTGGAAACGCCATATATTTT	CASSYGGSGNAIYF
TRBD2	-	TRBV28	TRBJ2-5	TGTGCCAGCAGTTCACCGACTAGCGGTACGTTCCAAGAGACCCAGTACTTC	CASSSPTSGTFQETQYF
TRBD1	-	TRBV27	TRBJ1-2	TGTGCCAGCAGTTTATCGCCCCAGGGGGATGATGGCTACACCTTC	CASSLSPQGDDGYTF
-	-	TRBV7-8	TRBJ1-3	TGTGCCAGCAGACCCTCGCTGACAGGACCTGGAAACACCATATATTTT	CASRPSLTGPGNTIYF
TRBD2	-	TRBV2	TRBJ2-7	TGTGCCAGCAGTGGGAGGGGTGATGTGACTAGCCGCGAGCAGTACTTC	CASSGRGDVTSREQYF
TRBD1	-	TRBV28	TRBJ1-6	TGTGCCAGCATACAGGGGCGGGGTTCACCCCTCCACTTT	CASIQGRGSPLHF
TRBD1	-	TRBV18	TRBJ1-1	TGTGCCAGCTCACCACCTAGTGGACAGGGATCTGAAGCTTTCTTT	CASSPPSGQGSEAFF
-	-	TRBV28	TRBJ2-7	TGTGCCAGCAGTGCGCCCGGACAGTTACCCTACGAGCAGTACTTC	CASSAPGQLPYEQYF
-	-	TRBV10-3	TRBJ2-3	TGTGCCGCCCGACTAGAGCGTGGCACAGATACGCAGTATTTT	CAARLERGTDTQYF
-	-	TRBV7-2	TRBJ2-1	TGTGCCAGCAGCCTATACGGGGAGGATGAGCAGTTCTTC	CASSLYGEDEQFF
-	-	TRBV6-5	TRBJ1-5	TGTGCCAGCAGTTTTCGACGGGACAATCAGCCCCAGCATTTT	CASSFRRDNQPQHF
TRBD2	-	TRBV5-1	TRBJ2-3	TGCGCCAGCAGCTGGAAAACTAGCGGAATCACAGATACGCAGTATTTT	CASSWKTSGITDTQYF
TRBD2	-	TRBV30	TRBJ2-1	TGTGCCTGGAGTTATATTCAACTAGCGGGAGGGCCCCGGGAGCAGTTCTTC	CAWSYIQLAGGPREQFF
-	-	TRBV15	TRBJ2-5	TGTGCCACCAGCTCCCGACTCTCGCCTGGGACCCAGTACTTC	CATSSRLSPGTQYF
-	-	TRBV9	TRBJ2-3	TGTGCCAGCAGCGTAGACGGGGGCACAGATACGCAGTATTTT	CASSVDGGTDTQYF
TRBD2	few	TRBV5-1	TRBJ2-1	TGCGCCAGCAGCTCCGAAGTAGCGGGAGCGGGCAATGAGCAGTTCTTC	CASSSEVAGAGNEQFF
-	-	TRBV9	TRBJ2-7	TGTGCCAGCAGCGTAGAGGGGGGGAGCTCCTACGAGCAGTACTTC	CASSVEGGSSYEQYF
-	-	TRBV15	TRBJ1-4	TGTGCCACCAGCAGAGATTACAAGACCGGAGGTGAAAAACTGTTTTTT	CATSRDYKTGGEKLFF
TRBD2	-	TRBV9	TRBJ2-3	TGTGCCAGCAGCTCGAGACTAGCGGCCACAGATACGCAGTATTTT	CASSSRLAATDTQYF
-	-	TRBV27	TRBJ1-1	TGTGCCAGCAGTTGGTTCGGACAGGAAGCTTTCTTT	CASSWFGQEAFF
-	-	TRBV2	TRBJ1-1	TGTGCCAGCAGCGTTCGACGAGGGTCAGGGACTGAAACTTTCTTT	CASSVRRGSGTETFF
TRBD2	few	TRBV28	TRBJ2-5	TGTGCCAGCAGTTTAGCGGGAGTACGGGAGACCCAGTACTTC	CASSLAGVRETQYF
TRBD1	-	TRBV29-1	TRBJ1-2	TGCAGCGTTGAAGAGAGGGGGCGAGGTGGCTACACCTTC	CSVEERGRGGYTF
TRBD1	few	TRBV19	TRBJ2-7	TGTGCCAGTAGCCCCGACGACAGGGGTCACGAGCAGTACTTC	CASSPDDRGHEQYF
-	-	TRBV5-1	TRBJ2-7	TGCGCCAGCAGCTCCCAGGGGAACATTGCCTACGAGCAGTACTTC	CASSSQGNIAYEQYF
TRBD1	-	TRBV5-5	TRBJ2-3	TGTGCCAGCAGCCACACAGGGGGCCGGACAGATACGCAGTATTTT	CASSHTGGRTDTQYF
TRBD2	-	TRBV14	TRBJ2-2	TGTGCCAGCAGCCTTAGGACTAGCGGGACCTTAGCCACCGGGGAGCTGTTTTTT	CASSLRTSGTLATGELFF
-	few	TRBV6-1	TRBJ1-1	TGTGCCAGCAGTGTTAGGACAGAAGCTTTCTTT	CASSVRTEAFF
-	-	TRBV5-4	TRBJ2-3	TGTGCCAGCAGCTTCGACCTCCGGGCAGATACGCAGTATTTT	CASSFDLRADTQYF
-	-	TRBV4-1	TRBJ2-1	TGCGCCAGCAGTCAGACCCCCTTAGCCAGCTTCTACAATGAGCAGTTCTTC	CASSQTPLASFYNEQFF
-	few	TRBV5-6	TRBJ2-4	TGTGCCAGCAGCTTGGAGGCAGGGTCGGGCATTCAGTACTTC	CASSLEAGSGIQYF
-	-	TRBV28	TRBJ2-5	TGTGCCAGCAGTTCCAGTATGAAAGAGACCCAGTACTTC	CASSSSMKETQYF
-	-	TRBV29-1	TRBJ2-4	TGCAGCGCCGAGCAGGGGATTCAGTACTTC	CSAEQGIQYF
-	-	TRBV29-1	TRBJ1-2	TGCAGCGTTGACCCTCAGCAGGCCAGCAACTATGGCTACACCTTC	CSVDPQQASNYGYTF
-	few	TRBV28	TRBJ1-2	TGTGCCAGCAGCCCCCCGAGTATTTTCCCGGACTATGGCTACACCTTC	CASSPPSIFPDYGYTF
-	-	TRBV27	TRBJ2-1	TGTGCCAGCAGTTGGCGGGGGCTCTACAATGAGCAGTTCTTC	CASSWRGLYNEQFF
TRBD2	-	TRBV2	TRBJ2-1	TGTGCCAGCAGTGTTGGTGGGGGGGTCGATGAGCAGTTCTTC	CASSVGGGVDEQFF